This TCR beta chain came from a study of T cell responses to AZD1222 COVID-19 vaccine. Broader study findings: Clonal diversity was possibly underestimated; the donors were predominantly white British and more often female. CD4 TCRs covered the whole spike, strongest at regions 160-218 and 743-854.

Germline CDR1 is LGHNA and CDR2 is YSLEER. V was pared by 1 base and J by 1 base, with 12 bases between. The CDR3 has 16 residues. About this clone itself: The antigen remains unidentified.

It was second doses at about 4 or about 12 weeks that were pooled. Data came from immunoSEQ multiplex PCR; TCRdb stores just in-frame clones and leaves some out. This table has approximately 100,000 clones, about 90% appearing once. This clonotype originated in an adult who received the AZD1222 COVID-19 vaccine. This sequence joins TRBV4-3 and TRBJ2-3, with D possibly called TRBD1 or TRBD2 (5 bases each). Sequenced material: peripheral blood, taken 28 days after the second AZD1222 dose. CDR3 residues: CASSQGVRGRTDTQYF. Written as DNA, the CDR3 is TGCGCCAGCAGCCAAGGGGTGAGGGGACGCACAGATACGCAGTATTTT.